This TCR beta chain stems from a study of cytomegalovirus exposure and HLA in healthy donors. The study, taken as a whole, reports: A later analysis revealed that TCR association rates differed between HLA loci, peaking at DRB1 and bottoming out at HLA-C.

Between the trimmed V and J ends, which lost 1 base and 10 bases, there was a span of 11 bases. In germline, CDR1 is SGHNT, CDR2 YENEEA. This CDR3 contains 14 residues. The PCR had 60 Vbeta and 13 Jbeta primers. Profiling relied on immunoSEQ multiplex PCR, and the TCRdb table lists in-frame clones only, not all of them. Of 100,000 to 140,000 clones listed, approximately 74% are singletons. As concerns this clone: The target antigen is unknown.

The rearrangement joins TRBV11-3 to TRBJ1-6; no reliable D call. The receptor was derived from a woman aged 40 to 50 in good health and CMV-seropositive. Material: PBMCs. The CDR3 sequence is CASSLVATSSPLHF. CDR3 nucleotides: TGTGCCAGCAGCTTAGTGGCGACATCCTCACCCCTCCACTTT.